This T cell receptor (beta chain) was captured in a study of blood T cell repertoires in COVID-19. Study context: COVID-19 samples from acute and convalescent phases originated in the United States, Italy and Spain. In each case, the material was cDNA or gDNA derived from T cells, B-cell-depleted T cells, or PBMCs.

This clone was seen many times. CDR3 length equals 15 residues. Germline CDR1 and CDR2: MNHNY and SVGAGI (reference sequence). V was trimmed by 2 bases and J by 0 bases, leaving 10 bases between them. Original processing methods: Amplification of reference gene primers provided the estimated nucleated cell counts. The method was immunoSEQ multiplex PCR; TCRdb's version includes in-frame clones alone and lacks a portion of them. V and J calls and clone size are as listed in that table; D and trimming were resolved from the DNA. The sample carries about 200,000 clones, roughly 88% recorded once. The sequenced sample consisted of peripheral blood. The chain joins TRBV6-6 to TRBJ1-1; D gene uncertain. The TCR originated in a human donor in a cohort sampled during active COVID-19. The CDR3 nucleotides read TGTGCCAGCAGTTACAGTGGGCCCTTGAACACTGAAGCTTTCTTT. Translating gives CASSYSGPLNTEAFF.